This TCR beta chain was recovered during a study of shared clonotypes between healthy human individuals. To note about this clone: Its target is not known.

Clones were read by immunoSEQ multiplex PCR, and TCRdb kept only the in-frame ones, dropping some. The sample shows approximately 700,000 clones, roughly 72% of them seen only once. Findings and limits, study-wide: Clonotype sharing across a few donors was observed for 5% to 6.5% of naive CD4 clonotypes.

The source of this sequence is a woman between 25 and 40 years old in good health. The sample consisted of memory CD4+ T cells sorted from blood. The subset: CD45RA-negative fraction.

DNA for the CDR3: TGCAGCGTTGAAGTGGGGTCTGGGGCCAACGTCCTGACTTTC. This encodes CSVEVGSGANVLTF. The chain has TRBV29-1 and TRBJ2-6; D gene unclear. This CDR3 is built from 14 residues. Per germline, CDR1 SQVTM and CDR2 ANQGSEA. Trimming removed 1 base at V and 1 base at J, with 5 bases between.